Listed below are T cell receptor beta chains from one sample, sequenced in a study of blood T cell repertoires in COVID-19. Produced via immunoSEQ multiplex PCR; TCRdb's table is partial and in-frame only. The data show 300,000 to 450,000 clones, 80% to 90% seen once. The sample taken for sequencing was PBMCs or T cells enriched from blood (not recorded which). The receptors derive from a man aged 25-40 years who had recovered from COVID-19. The CDR3 runs from the conserved cysteine through the conserved F or W. Each record gives: V gene, D gene, clone size, J gene, CDR3 protein, CDR3 DNA. D genes are given only for firm matches. For some rows the clone size is stated as once, few or many, or as a class when expanded; others skip it.

v_call: TRBV7-9
d_call: NA
clone_size: NA
j_call: TRBJ1-3
cdr3_aa: CASSLLQGRVSGNTIYF
cdr3_nt: TGTGCCAGCAGCTTATTACAGGGTCGAGTATCCGGAAACACCATATATTTT

v_call: TRBV4-1
d_call: TRBD1
clone_size: few
j_call: TRBJ1-5
cdr3_aa: CASSQEDRGYQPQHF
cdr3_nt: TGCGCCAGCAGCCAAGAAGACAGGGGTTATCAGCCCCAGCATTTT

v_call: TRBV6-6
d_call: NA
clone_size: NA
j_call: TRBJ1-1
cdr3_aa: CASSFSFGNTEAFF
cdr3_nt: TGTGCCAGCAGTTTTAGTTTCGGGAACACTGAAGCTTTCTTT

v_call: TRBV25-1
d_call: NA
clone_size: NA
j_call: TRBJ2-2
cdr3_aa: CASSESRDTGELFF
cdr3_nt: TGTGCCAGCAGTGAGAGCAGGGACACCGGGGAGCTGTTTTTT

v_call: TRBV7-2
d_call: NA
clone_size: NA
j_call: TRBJ2-1
cdr3_aa: CASSRRFVNEQFF
cdr3_nt: TGTGCCAGCAGCCGTCGTTTTGTGAATGAGCAGTTCTTC

v_call: TRBV19
d_call: TRBD1
clone_size: NA
j_call: TRBJ1-2
cdr3_aa: CASSKTGLGYTF
cdr3_nt: TGTGCCAGTAGTAAGACAGGGTTAGGCTACACCTTC

v_call: TRBV12-3/TRBV12-4
d_call: TRBD1
clone_size: NA
j_call: TRBJ1-1
cdr3_aa: CASSSGGGSAFF
cdr3_nt: TGTGCCAGCAGTTCAGGGGGTGGGTCAGCTTTCTTT

v_call: TRBV29-1
d_call: NA
clone_size: few
j_call: TRBJ1-4
cdr3_aa: CSVGARPANEKLFF
cdr3_nt: TGCAGCGTGGGGGCGCGTCCGGCTAATGAAAAACTGTTTTTT

v_call: TRBV4-3
d_call: NA
clone_size: NA
j_call: TRBJ2-7
cdr3_aa: CASSAGFAYEQYF
cdr3_nt: TGCGCCAGCAGCGCAGGGTTTGCCTACGAGCAGTACTTC

v_call: TRBV7-9
d_call: TRBD1
clone_size: few
j_call: TRBJ2-3
cdr3_aa: CASSLLGQGGDTQYF
cdr3_nt: TGTGCCAGCAGCTTATTAGGACAGGGGGGAGATACGCAGTATTTT

v_call: TRBV7-2
d_call: TRBD2
clone_size: NA
j_call: TRBJ2-1
cdr3_aa: CASSLFRGGHGDEQFF
cdr3_nt: TGTGCCAGCAGCTTATTCCGGGGGGGCCACGGAGATGAGCAGTTCTTC

v_call: TRBV2
d_call: NA
clone_size: NA
j_call: TRBJ1-2
cdr3_aa: CASRDVRYGYTF
cdr3_nt: TGTGCCAGCCGTGACGTGCGCTATGGCTACACCTTC

v_call: TRBV3-1/TRBV3-2
d_call: NA
clone_size: few
j_call: TRBJ2-5
cdr3_aa: CASSQDTVQETQYF
cdr3_nt: TGTGCCAGCAGCCAAGACACAGTCCAAGAGACCCAGTACTTC

v_call: TRBV7-8
d_call: TRBD1
clone_size: NA
j_call: TRBJ1-4
cdr3_aa: CASSPAGQGWKEKLFF
cdr3_nt: TGTGCCAGCAGCCCGGCGGGACAGGGGTGGAAGGAAAAACTGTTTTTT

v_call: TRBV19
d_call: NA
clone_size: NA
j_call: TRBJ1-1
cdr3_aa: CASMRSRNTEAFF
cdr3_nt: TGTGCCAGTATGAGGAGCAGGAACACTGAAGCTTTCTTT

v_call: TRBV4-2
d_call: NA
clone_size: NA
j_call: TRBJ2-3
cdr3_aa: CASSRLLGDSTDTQYF
cdr3_nt: TGTGCCAGCAGCCGGCTACTAGGGGACTCCACAGATACGCAGTATTTT

v_call: TRBV11-2
d_call: NA
clone_size: NA
j_call: TRBJ2-7
cdr3_aa: CASSLGPHPAQGYEQYF
cdr3_nt: TGTGCCAGCAGCTTAGGTCCTCACCCGGCACAGGGTTACGAGCAGTACTTC

v_call: TRBV7-8
d_call: TRBD1
clone_size: NA
j_call: TRBJ1-1
cdr3_aa: CASSQLRIGGASTEAFF
cdr3_nt: TGTGCCAGCAGCCAGCTTCGTATAGGGGGCGCGAGCACTGAAGCTTTCTTT

v_call: TRBV6-5
d_call: TRBD1
clone_size: NA
j_call: TRBJ1-6
cdr3_aa: CASKGQGYSPLHF
cdr3_nt: TGTGCCAGCAAGGGACAGGGGTATTCACCCCTCCACTTT

v_call: TRBV29-1
d_call: TRBD1
clone_size: NA
j_call: TRBJ1-2
cdr3_aa: CSVDRQGTYGYTF
cdr3_nt: TGCAGCGTAGACCGACAGGGGACCTATGGCTACACCTTC

v_call: TRBV4-1
d_call: NA
clone_size: once
j_call: TRBJ1-4
cdr3_aa: CASSRLYGTSPFF
cdr3_nt: TGCGCCAGCAGCCGGTTATATGGGACTTCCCCGTTTTTT

v_call: TRBV20-1
d_call: NA
clone_size: NA
j_call: TRBJ1-1
cdr3_aa: CSAARDTEAFF
cdr3_nt: TGCAGTGCTGCCCGGGACACTGAAGCTTTCTTT

v_call: TRBV27
d_call: NA
clone_size: NA
j_call: TRBJ1-2
cdr3_aa: CASSLNPGLNGYTF
cdr3_nt: TGTGCCAGCAGTTTAAACCCAGGCCTTAATGGCTACACCTTC

v_call: TRBV5-5
d_call: NA
clone_size: NA
j_call: TRBJ1-1
cdr3_aa: CASSPDGVATEAFF
cdr3_nt: TGTGCCAGCAGCCCTGACGGGGTGGCCACTGAAGCTTTCTTT

v_call: TRBV6-5
d_call: TRBD1
clone_size: NA
j_call: TRBJ1-2
cdr3_aa: CASRGQGSSDGYTF
cdr3_nt: TGTGCCAGCAGGGGACAGGGTTCATCGGATGGCTACACCTTC

v_call: TRBV4-1
d_call: NA
clone_size: NA
j_call: TRBJ1-1
cdr3_aa: CASSQEGSGTEAFF
cdr3_nt: TGCGCCAGCAGCCAAGAAGGCTCGGGGACTGAAGCTTTCTTT

v_call: TRBV27
d_call: TRBD1
clone_size: NA
j_call: TRBJ2-5
cdr3_aa: CASSLRQGQETQYF
cdr3_nt: TGTGCCAGCAGTTTAAGACAGGGGCAAGAGACCCAGTACTTC

v_call: TRBV7-2
d_call: NA
clone_size: NA
j_call: TRBJ1-2
cdr3_aa: CASSLGQNYGYTF
cdr3_nt: TGTGCCAGCAGCTTAGGACAAAACTATGGCTACACCTTC

v_call: TRBV15
d_call: TRBD1
clone_size: NA
j_call: TRBJ1-2
cdr3_aa: CAAGQGRIYGYTF
cdr3_nt: TGTGCCGCGGGACAGGGAAGAATCTATGGCTACACCTTC

v_call: TRBV19
d_call: NA
clone_size: NA
j_call: TRBJ1-1
cdr3_aa: CASSRRGGTEAFF
cdr3_nt: TGTGCCAGTAGCCGGAGGGGGGGCACTGAAGCTTTCTTT

v_call: TRBV11-3
d_call: NA
clone_size: NA
j_call: TRBJ1-1
cdr3_aa: CASSLGQGQNTEAFF
cdr3_nt: TGTGCCAGCAGCTTAGGGCAGGGCCAGAACACTGAAGCTTTCTTT

v_call: TRBV12-3/TRBV12-4
d_call: TRBD1
clone_size: NA
j_call: TRBJ1-1
cdr3_aa: CASSIGTGKTAFF
cdr3_nt: TGTGCCAGCAGTATCGGGACAGGGAAAACGGCTTTCTTT

v_call: TRBV7-9
d_call: NA
clone_size: NA
j_call: TRBJ1-1
cdr3_aa: CASSLGGLEAFF
cdr3_nt: TGTGCCAGCAGCTTAGGAGGCCTCGAAGCTTTCTTT

v_call: TRBV7-2
d_call: NA
clone_size: NA
j_call: TRBJ1-5
cdr3_aa: CASSLDYQPQHF
cdr3_nt: TGTGCCAGCAGCTTAGACTATCAGCCCCAGCATTTT

v_call: TRBV19
d_call: NA
clone_size: NA
j_call: TRBJ1-5
cdr3_aa: CASSAGVRQPQHF
cdr3_nt: TGTGCCAGTAGTGCAGGGGTTCGTCAGCCCCAGCATTTT

v_call: TRBV7-2
d_call: NA
clone_size: NA
j_call: TRBJ2-1
cdr3_aa: CASSFRVGEQFF
cdr3_nt: TGTGCCAGCAGCTTCAGGGTCGGTGAGCAGTTCTTC

v_call: TRBV30
d_call: NA
clone_size: NA
j_call: TRBJ1-1
cdr3_aa: CAWRRGHGNTEAFF
cdr3_nt: TGTGCCTGGAGGAGGGGACACGGGAACACTGAAGCTTTCTTT

v_call: TRBV19
d_call: NA
clone_size: NA
j_call: TRBJ1-5
cdr3_aa: CASSSVNNQPQHF
cdr3_nt: TGTGCCAGTAGTTCAGTGAACAATCAGCCCCAGCATTTT

v_call: TRBV3-1/TRBV3-2
d_call: NA
clone_size: NA
j_call: TRBJ1-1
cdr3_aa: CASSRQGSYGNTEAFF
cdr3_nt: TGTGCCAGCAGCCGTCAGGGTTCTTACGGGAACACTGAAGCTTTCTTT

v_call: TRBV7-3
d_call: TRBD1
clone_size: NA
j_call: TRBJ2-1
cdr3_aa: CASSPRTGDFSYNEQFF
cdr3_nt: TGTGCCAGCAGCCCAAGGACAGGGGATTTCTCCTACAATGAGCAGTTCTTC

v_call: TRBV7-2
d_call: NA
clone_size: NA
j_call: TRBJ1-1
cdr3_aa: CASSLFQGRTEAFF
cdr3_nt: TGTGCCAGCAGCTTATTTCAGGGCCGGACTGAAGCTTTCTTT

v_call: TRBV10-3
d_call: NA
clone_size: NA
j_call: TRBJ2-1
cdr3_aa: CAISPLAPRWNEQFF
cdr3_nt: TGTGCCATCAGCCCACTAGCACCCCGTTGGAATGAGCAGTTCTTC

v_call: TRBV5-1
d_call: NA
clone_size: NA
j_call: TRBJ2-1
cdr3_aa: CASSLGSSEQFF
cdr3_nt: TGCGCCAGCAGCTTGGGTAGCAGTGAGCAGTTCTTC

v_call: TRBV29-1
d_call: TRBD1
clone_size: NA
j_call: TRBJ1-1
cdr3_aa: CSVSGGNTEAFF
cdr3_nt: TGCAGCGTCTCAGGGGGGAATACTGAAGCTTTCTTT

v_call: TRBV27
d_call: TRBD1
clone_size: NA
j_call: TRBJ1-2
cdr3_aa: CASSLAGGRGYTF
cdr3_nt: TGTGCCAGCAGTTTAGCAGGGGGCCGTGGCTACACCTTC

v_call: TRBV27
d_call: TRBD1
clone_size: NA
j_call: TRBJ2-7
cdr3_aa: CASSLPGQGVGEQYF
cdr3_nt: TGTGCCAGCAGTTTACCGGGACAGGGGGTGGGAGAGCAGTACTTC

v_call: TRBV9
d_call: TRBD2
clone_size: few
j_call: TRBJ2-7
cdr3_aa: CASSVVQAGGTQYF
cdr3_nt: TGTGCCAGCAGCGTAGTTCAAGCGGGAGGCACTCAGTACTTC

v_call: TRBV7-2
d_call: NA
clone_size: NA
j_call: TRBJ1-6
cdr3_aa: CASSSPVGLYNSPLHF
cdr3_nt: TGTGCCAGCAGCTCGCCCGTGGGACTCTATAATTCACCCCTCCACTTT

v_call: TRBV5-6
d_call: NA
clone_size: NA
j_call: TRBJ2-1
cdr3_aa: CASSGGTGTYNEQFF
cdr3_nt: TGTGCCAGCAGCGGAGGGACGGGAACCTACAATGAGCAGTTCTTC

v_call: TRBV14
d_call: TRBD1
clone_size: NA
j_call: TRBJ1-2
cdr3_aa: CASSRPGQYGYTF
cdr3_nt: TGTGCCAGCAGCCGACCGGGACAGTATGGCTACACCTTC